The next 26 T cell receptor beta chains were all read from a single sample in a study of T cells in Graves' hyperthyroidism and ophthalmopathy. Amplified TCR beta CDR3 regions derived from RNA transcripts. The HTBI set primed first-round TCR CDR3 RT-PCR. Each CDR3 protein is one row after TCRdb ran MiXCR on the multiplex PCR reads. Here the sample spans roughly 750,000 distinct CDR3 sequences, approximately 16% being singletons. Sequenced material: blood. These receptors were obtained from a man younger than 35 with Graves' hyperthyroidism.

This clonotype has only a few counts. The chain uses TRBV19 and TRBJ1-1; possible D gene TRBD1, 5 bases. Trimming removed 11 bases from V and 5 bases from J, with 21 bases in between. This CDR3 spans 14 amino acids. CDR1 LNHDA and CDR2 SQIVND come from the germline V gene (reference sequence). For the CDR3, the DNA is TGTGCCCCCACCGATGGGGGGTACGGGACTGAAGCTTTCTTT. It codes for CAPTDGGYGTEAFF.

There are many counts of this clonotype. This chain joins TRBV12-3 or TRBV12-4 and TRBJ2-5, with 11 positions matching TRBD2. V shed 6 bases, J shed 2 bases, and the junction held 2 bases outside the gene matches. There are 14 residues in the CDR3. For the CDR3, the DNA is TGTGCCAGCAGCAGACTAGCGGGGCAAGAGACCCAGTACTTC. The encoded protein is CASSRLAGQETQYF.

This clonotype showed up just a few times. V and J are TRBV28 and TRBJ1-3; unclear D gene. The CDR3 is 13 amino acids. The V end was cut by 2 bases, the J end by 11 bases, with 13 bases between. CDR1 is MDHEN, CDR2 SYDVKM, per germline. The CDR3 DNA follows: TGTGCCAGCAGTTTACAGATACTAGGCGCCATATATTTT. Its protein product is CASSLQILGAIYF.

This clonotype occurred a few times. V and J are TRBV9 and TRBJ2-2, with 13 bases matching TRBD2. Germline CDR1 SGDLS, CDR2 YYNGEE. The CDR3 is made up of 16 amino acids. The V segment lost 0 bases and the J segment 7 bases; nucleotides outside the gene matches: 3. The CDR3 DNA sequence: TGTGCCAGCAGCGTAGGTGGACTAGCGGGAGTCGGGGAGCTGTTTTTT. It is translated as CASSVGGLAGVGELFF.

The sample holds a few counts of this clonotype. The chain employs TRBV24-1 and TRBJ2-1; 12 bases line up with TRBD2. Germline values: CDR1 KGHDR, CDR2 SFDVKD. This CDR3 comprises 16 residues. V lost 4 bases to trimming and J lost 7 bases; unmatched junction nucleotides: 7. The CDR3, as DNA: TGTGCCACCAGTGACGTGACTAGCGGGAGTAAGAATGAGCAGTTCTTC. Its protein is CATSDVTSGSKNEQFF.

This clonotype has a handful of counts. With a much larger clone just one base away, this may be a read error. The genes are TRBV12-3 or TRBV12-4 and TRBJ2-5; D is undetermined. The CDR3 totals 13 residues. The CDR3 protein is CASGLTAKETQYF. The CDR3 DNA follows: TGTGCCAGCGGTTTAACAGCTAAAGAGACCCAGTACTTC.

The V gene is TRBV20-1, the J gene TRBJ1-2, with a weak D call TRBD1 (6 bases). This CDR3 is 16 amino acids long. The V end lost 1 base, the J end lost 0 bases, and 15 bases lay between the germline ends. The germline CDR1 and CDR2 sequences are DFQATT and SNEGSKA (reference sequence). The CDR3 nucleotides are TGCAGTGCTAGAGGTGCCAGGGGATTGGCTAACTATGGCTACACCTTC. This gives the protein CSARGARGLANYGYTF.

The V and J genes are TRBV4-1 and TRBJ2-1; 7 bases agree with TRBD2. CDR1 is MGHRA, CDR2 YSYEKL, per germline. This CDR3 is 15 amino acids long. V dropped 1 base and J dropped 3; count of bases not matched to a gene: 3. The CDR3 sequence is CASSQAGLYYNEQFF. CDR3 in DNA: TGCGCCAGCAGCCAAGCGGGACTATACTACAATGAGCAGTTCTTC.

This clonotype was counted at least ten times. V usage is TRBV7-3 and J usage is TRBJ2-1; D is unresolved. The germline V gene encodes CDR1 SGHTA and CDR2 FQGTGA. Between the trimmed V and J ends, which lost 1 base and 10 bases, there was a span of 11 bases. This CDR3 contains 13 residues. CDR3 region: CASSLNSGREQFF. The CDR3 coding sequence is TGTGCCAGCAGCTTAAATTCGGGTAGGGAGCAGTTCTTC.

The rearrangement links TRBV28 to TRBJ2-1, with D perhaps being TRBD1 or TRBD2 (6 bases each). Germline loops: CDR1 MDHEN, CDR2 SYDVKM. The germline V and J ends were trimmed by 2 bases and 2 bases, with 10 bases remaining between them. This CDR3 is 15 amino acids long. CDR3 protein: CASSLGGGAYNEQFF. The DNA of the CDR3 is TGTGCCAGCAGTTTAGGGGGCGGGGCCTACAATGAGCAGTTCTTC.

In regard to this clonotype: A junction end diverges from the germline sequence, so it may reflect a read error. This chain links TRBV5-6 with TRBJ2-1; 8 bases match TRBD2. Per germline, CDR1 SGHDT and CDR2 YYEEEE. The CDR3 loop spans 13 amino acids. The CDR3 sequence is CASILLAGHEQFF. In nucleotides, the CDR3 is TGTGCCAGCATCTTGTTAGCGGGACATGAGCAGTTCTTC. Full variable domain (rest looked up from reference TRBV5-6 and TRBJ2-1): DAGVTQSPTHLIKTRGQQVTLRCSPKSGHDTVSWYQQALGQGPQFIFQYYEEEERQRGNFPDRFSGHQFPNYSSELNVNALLLGDSALYLCASILLAGHEQFFGPGTRLTVL.

This clonotype was observed many times. The V call is TRBV11-2, the J call TRBJ2-5; D gene ambiguous. Germline lookup yields CDR1 SGHAT and CDR2 FQNNGV. The V end lost 1 base, the J end lost 2 bases, and 11 bases lay between the germline ends. CDR3 size: 15 residues. The chain's CDR3 is CASSLVGWQQETQYF. The CDR3 bases are TGTGCCAGCAGCTTAGTAGGGTGGCAGCAAGAGACCCAGTACTTC.

This clonotype came up many times. The chain recombines TRBV28 with TRBJ2-5, with D maybe TRBD2 (7 bases). Germline lookup yields CDR1 MDHEN and CDR2 SYDVKM. Trimming cost V 3 bases and J 5 bases, with 19 bases left between them. The CDR3 is made up of 16 amino acids. CDR3 sequence reads: CASSFDGGRGVETQYF. CDR3 sequence (DNA): TGTGCCAGCAGTTTTGACGGGGGGCGCGGTGTCGAGACCCAGTACTTC.

This clonotype has at least ten counts. The chain uses TRBV20-1 and TRBJ2-1, with 14 bases lining up with TRBD2. The CDR3 extends over 15 amino acids. V gave up 4 bases and J gave up 8 bases; unmatched junction bases: 7. Germline CDR1 is DFQATT and CDR2 is SNEGSKA (reference sequence). DNA for the CDR3: TGCAGTGCTACCAAAGGGACTAGCGGGAGAGATGAGCAGTTCTTC. This gives the protein CSATKGTSGRDEQFF.

This clonotype was recorded many times. This chain connects TRBV20-1 to TRBJ1-1, with no clear D. The CDR3 has 11 residues. Trimming pared 3 bases from V and 5 bases from J, leaving 7 bases between. The germline V gene encodes CDR1 DFQATT and CDR2 SNEGSKA (reference sequence). The CDR3 nucleotides are TGCAGTGCTAGTTGGCAAACTGAAGCTTTCTTT. Protein: CSASWQTEAFF.

Ten or more counts support this clonotype. The chain couples TRBV30 to TRBJ2-3, with D possibly matching TRBD2 (6 bases). The CDR3 is made up of 13 amino acids. The V end was cut by 0 bases, the J end by 6 bases, with 10 bases between. Germline V gene data show CDR1 as GTSNPN and CDR2 as SVGIG (reference sequence). CDR3 DNA: TGTGCCTGGAGTGTACTAGGAGGGGATACGCAGTATTTT. Translating gives CAWSVLGGDTQYF.

Only a few counts were recorded for this clonotype. The rearrangement links TRBV6-2 or TRBV6-3 to TRBJ1-5; D not resolved. The germline CDR1 and CDR2 sequences are MNHEY and SVGEGT. V was pared by 2 bases and J by 6 bases, with 5 bases between. This CDR3 is 12 amino acids long. CDR3: CASSYPAQPQHF. The CDR3 DNA reads as TGTGCCAGCAGTTACCCCGCTCAGCCCCAGCATTTT.

This clonotype was recorded at least ten times. The genes are TRBV7-9 and TRBJ2-3; D is unresolved. Deletions cut 5 bases from V and 3 bases from J, with 9 bases between. From germline, CDR1 is SEHNR and CDR2 FQNEAQ (reference sequence). The CDR3 is 13 amino acids. CDR3 in amino acids: CASSLGWTDTQYF. The CDR3 DNA sequence: TGTGCCAGCAGCCTAGGCTGGACAGATACGCAGTATTTT.

This clonotype was detected ten times or more. V is TRBV18 and J is TRBJ1-1; D unresolved. The CDR3 extends over 13 amino acids. Per the germline V gene, CDR1 is KGHSH and CDR2 is LQKENI. Deletions cut 1 base from V and 1 base from J, with 4 bases between. The CDR3 loop reads CASSPRANTEAFF. In DNA, the CDR3 is TGTGCCAGCTCACCACGAGCGAACACTGAAGCTTTCTTT. Full variable domain (missing parts from reference TRBV18 and TRBJ1-1): NAGVMQNPRHLVRRRGQEARLRCSPMKGHSHVYWYRQLPEEGLKFMVYLQKENIIDESGMPKERFSAEFPKEGPSILRIQQVVRGDSAAYFCASSPRANTEAFFGQGTRLTVV.

The chain has TRBV5-8 and TRBJ2-5; no firm D call. This CDR3 is built from 14 residues. In germline, CDR1 is SGHTS, CDR2 YDEGEE. V was cut by 4 bases and J by 2 bases, with 12 bases left in between. This CDR3 reads CASSQTENQETQYF. The CDR3, as DNA: TGTGCCAGCAGCCAGACGGAGAATCAAGAGACCCAGTACTTC.

This clonotype was observed a handful of times. The gene calls are TRBV7-2 and TRBJ2-5; 8 nucleotides align to TRBD2. With 2 bases clipped from V and 1 base from J, the junction kept 3 bases outside the gene matches. This CDR3 has 15 residues. Germline CDR1 reads SGHTA; CDR2 reads FQGNSA. The DNA for the CDR3 is TGTGCCAGCAGCTTACAACTAGCGGCCCAAGAGACCCAGTACTTC. The encoded protein is CASSLQLAAQETQYF.

This clonotype was recorded many times. The V gene is TRBV28, the J gene TRBJ2-7; D might be TRBD2 (7 bases). This CDR3 contains 19 residues. With 8 bases removed from V and 2 bases from J, the gap between germline ends came to 31 bases. The germline CDR1 and CDR2 sequences are MDHEN and SYDVKM. DNA for the CDR3: TGTGCCAGCCGGACGGGTTCGGCTGCAGTAGGGGGGGGCGCCTACGAGCAGTACTTC. Residues: CASRTGSAAVGGGAYEQYF.

The J gene is TRBJ2-7, the V gene TRBV6-1; D is perhaps TRBD1 or TRBD2 (5 bases each). This CDR3 is built from 13 residues. Trimming took 6 bases from V and 6 from J, leaving 15 bases between them. Germline CDR1 reads MNHNS; CDR2 reads SASEGT. This CDR3 reads CASSPGTRGEQYF. In nucleotides, the CDR3 is TGTGCCAGCAGCCCTGGGACCCGCGGCGAGCAGTACTTC.

Comments on this clonotype: This may come from a read error, since a much larger clone is one base off. V usage is TRBV20-1 and J usage is TRBJ2-2, with TRBD2 matching 11 bases. Germline values: CDR1 DFQATT, CDR2 SNEGSKA (reference sequence). This CDR3 is 15 amino acids long. The V segment lost 4 bases and the J segment 4 bases; nucleotides outside the gene matches: 5. This CDR3 is CSAIPGLAGTGELFF. Here the CDR3 DNA reads TGCAGTGCTATCCCCGGACTAGCGGGCACCGGGGAGCTGTTTTTT.

The chain recombines TRBV6-1 with TRBJ2-7; 13 nucleotides agree with TRBD2. The CDR3 has 19 residues. Germline V gene lookup returns CDR1 MNHNS and CDR2 SASEGT. V lost 5 bases to trimming and J lost 4 bases; unmatched junction nucleotides: 17. The CDR3 nucleotides are TGTGCCAGCAGTCAATTGGCGACTAGCGGGAGGATAAAACGGTACGAGCAGTACTTC. Its protein is CASSQLATSGRIKRYEQYF.

This chain joins TRBV3-1 and TRBJ2-2; 14 positions agree with TRBD2. Unmatched junction bases numbered 2, after V lost 2 bases and J lost 6 bases. Germline V gives CDR1 LGHDT, CDR2 YNNKEL (reference sequence). This CDR3 is 16 amino acids long. The CDR3 DNA follows: TGTGCCAGCAGCCAAAAGACTAGCGGGAGGGCCGGGGAGCTGTTTTTT. Translated: CASSQKTSGRAGELFF. Drawing the rest from reference TRBV3-1 and TRBJ2-2, the complete variable domain is DTAVSQTPKYLVTQMGNDKSIKCEQNLGHDTMYWYKQDSKKFLKIMFSYNNKELIINETVPNRFSPKSPDKAHLNLHINSLELGDSAVYFCASSQKTSGRAGELFFGEGSRLTVL.